The subject of this entry is one TCR beta chain. Via MiXCR, TCRdb re-called the PCR reads, giving one row per CDR3 protein. The sample lists roughly 100,000 distinct CDR3 sequences, 30% to 35% occurring once. The sample originates from a study of molecular identifiers for immune sequencing clone quantification. V lost 8 bases and J lost 4, with 18 bases in between. Germline values: CDR1 MNHEY, CDR2 SVGEGT. CDR3 length: 14 amino acids. The TCR comes from a human donor in good health. Some libraries in this study had Jurkat cell RNA spiked in. The sequencing sample was made of naive CD8+ T cells from blood, with Jurkat cell RNA spiked in. Stated subset: FACS-sorted CD8+CD4-CCR7+CD45RA+ naive T cells. V usage is TRBV6-2 or TRBV6-3 and J usage is TRBJ2-7; perhaps D is TRBD1 or TRBD2 (5 bases each). The DNA of the CDR3 is TGTGCCAGCTCCCTCTGGGGGTCGCGGTACGAGCAGTACTTC. Protein sequence: CASSLWGSRYEQYF.